Included here is one TCR beta chain sequence, with context. The antigen is undetermined. This sample is drawn from a study of CD8 T cells in ankylosing spondylitis. Study-wide findings and caveats: In reactive arthritis synovial fluid and blood, some motif variants had been reported before. For ankylosing spondylitis blood, a TCR beta motif of 7 or 8 highly homologous variants appeared characteristic.

CDR1 is SEHNR, CDR2 FQNEAQ, per germline (reference sequence). The CDR3 spans 14 residues. The V gene end was trimmed by 5 bases and the J gene end by 4 bases; junction bases not matched to a gene: 6. TCRdb fed the 5' RACE reads into MiXCR, producing one record per CDR3 protein. The sample holds hundreds of thousands of distinct CDR3 sequences; more than 25% are singletons and the top ten take 0.85% to 1%. V and J are TRBV7-9 and TRBJ2-3, with 7 bases that match TRBD1. Material: blood, either unsorted or a sorted T cell fraction (not recorded which). The sequence came from a male donor with ankylosing spondylitis. The CDR3 DNA reads as TGTGCCAGCAGCCCCGGGACAGAGGCAGATACGCAGTATTTT. It translates to CASSPGTEADTQYF.